This paragraph covers one T cell receptor (beta chain) sequence. Which antigen it targets is not known. An end of the junction does not agree with germline; a read error may underlie this. The entry originates in a study (dated by TCRdb to between 2014 and 2016). Regarding the complete study: The study examined whether tumor-infiltrating Tregs in breast cancer are drawn from blood Tregs or arise in situ by conversion from other CD4+ T cell subsets. Findings and caveats that apply to the study as a whole: The larger-cohort validation was restricted to a single TCR beta V-J rearrangement rather than whole repertoires. The greatest overlap of tumor-infiltrating Treg TCR alpha and beta sequences was with tumor naive CD4+ T cells, followed next by blood naive CD4+ T cells. Tumor memory CD4+ T cell TCR gene usage clustered with blood and lymph node memory CD4+ cells and lymph node naive CD4+ cells.

The cysteine opens and the phenylalanine closes a CDR3 of 16 amino acids. Only the CDR3 region is kept as DNA, spanning 48 bases read in frame from base 1. CDR1 and CDR2, per the germline V gene, are KGHSH and LQKENI. Cells that were CD4+CD25+CD127-/low were isolated as Tregs. Tregs, naive and memory CD4+ T cells from tumor, blood and ipsilateral draining lymph nodes of a few breast cancer patients underwent full-length TCR alpha and beta sequencing. Ficoll density gradient centrifugation was used to isolate mononuclear cells from either lymph nodes or 50 ml of peripheral blood. Sorted cell populations were confirmed by FACS to exceed 90% purity. Full-length TCR variable regions were amplified by 5' RACE PCR with constant-region reverse primers, and semi-nested PCR with Nested Universal Primer A was subsequently performed. Using the ReliaPrep RNA Cell Miniprep System, total RNA was extracted, and the SMARTer RACE 5'/3' Kit was then used to reverse transcribe the RNA into 5'RACE-ready cDNA. Full-length TCR alpha and beta libraries were barcoded with multiplex adaptors and sequenced on an Illumina MiSeq. Per the authors' processing: For each of nine subset-tissue groups, sequencing data from the five patients were combined, and the groups were compared by unsupervised clustering of TCR gene usage. The Morisita-Horn index, with shared sequences weighted by their contribution to each repertoire, was used to calculate repertoire similarity. TCRdb applied fastp at Q25 and MiXCR to the public reads, then kept only in-frame beta chains. Rows matching on CDR3 protein sequence are summarized as one entry with the most common DNA and genes. These V and J calls are TCRdb output, not the study's own analysis. A total of some 9,200 distinct CDR3 sequences appear in this sample, 12% to 15% of them only once. Approximately 3% of the sample lies in the top ten.

Specimen: Tregs sorted from blood. Recombination joined TRBV18 with TRBJ1-5, with 9 middle bases fitting TRBD1. The sequence was obtained from a female donor with breast cancer. The DNA sequence is TGCGCCAGCTCACTCGGGACAGGGAATAGCAATCAGCCCCAGCATTTT. Translated, this is CASSLGTGNSNQPQHF.